This entry lists 4 T cell receptor beta chains sequenced from one sample in a study of post-analysis software for immune sequencing data. The study's findings and limits: Relative to controls, patients had several TRBV segments at higher frequency, with TRBV5-6, TRBV5-1 and TRBV20-1 among these.

For these receptors, no antigen is known. Unique molecular identifiers were built into the TCR beta cDNA libraries. In TCRdb, the PCR reads were re-called with MiXCR into one record per CDR3 protein. The repertoire holds roughly 650,000 distinct CDR3 sequences, with approximately 59% as singletons. The material sequenced was blood. All receptors derive from a girl aged 2 to 9 with multiple sclerosis.

This clonotype was seen repeatedly, ten times or more. The chain couples TRBV7-2 to TRBJ2-4; D ambiguous. V shed 6 bases and J shed 0 bases, with 6 bases lying between them. There are 13 residues in the CDR3. Germline-derived CDR1 and CDR2 are SGHTA and FQGNSA. This CDR3 reads CASSPLAKNIQYF. CDR3 nucleotide sequence: TGTGCCAGCAGTCCACTAGCCAAAAACATTCAGTACTTC.

This clonotype was found many times. The chain is built from TRBV5-5 and TRBJ2-7; D uncertain. Germline V lookup: CDR1 SGHKS, CDR2 YYEKEE (reference sequence). This CDR3 contains 13 residues. V shed 2 bases and J shed 3 bases, with 9 bases lying between them. CDR3 DNA: TGTGCCAGCAGCTTAATGTACGGCTACGAGCAGTACTTC. Translating it yields CASSLMYGYEQYF.

The gene calls are TRBV5-4 and TRBJ2-1; no firm D call. The CDR3 has 12 amino acids. Trimming shortened V by 0 bases and J by 10 bases, and 8 bases separated the two germline ends. CDR1 and CDR2 (germline): SGHNT, YYREEE (reference sequence). CDR3 protein: CASSLDRREQFF. DNA of the CDR3: TGTGCCAGCAGCTTGGATCGGCGGGAGCAGTTCTTC.

In this sample, this clonotype turned up a few times. The J gene is TRBJ2-7, the V gene TRBV7-9; D is undetermined. Germline V gene sequence: CDR1 SEHNR, CDR2 FQNEAQ (reference sequence). The CDR3 has 11 amino acids. With 4 bases removed from V and 7 bases from J, the gap between germline ends came to 8 bases. DNA for the CDR3: TGTGCCAGCAGCTATGACATAGAGCAGTACTTC. Its translation is CASSYDIEQYF.